This TCR beta chain was recovered during a study of T-cell memory formation after mild COVID-19. Study-level results: There was a balanced CD4/CD8 profile in clones contracting day 15 to 85, and later expanders leaned CD4+. There was no confirmation that second-wave clones peaking on day 37 were SARS-CoV-2 specific.

Employing constant-segment primers, 5'RACE generated TCR alpha and TCR beta cDNA libraries bearing sample barcodes and UMIs. TCRdb reprocessed the 5' RACE reads with MiXCR, giving one entry per CDR3 protein. This table holds approximately 570,000 distinct CDR3 sequences, approximately 18% found once. Comment on this clonotype: Its specificity is not known.

This CDR3 region has 15 residues. Germline CDR1 reads MNHEY; CDR2 reads SMNVEV (reference sequence). V was shortened by 2 bases and J by 6 bases, with 16 bases between the two germline ends. This chain links TRBV27 with TRBJ1-1; a weak D match, TRBD1 (5 bases). The specimen sequenced was PBMCs or a T cell subset sorted from them (not recorded which). The source is an adult woman who had mild COVID-19 (a few samples of this study predate the infection). Cell type and time point are not known. The CDR3 DNA reads TGTGCCAGCAGTTTAGGATCAGGGTGGGGACCTGAAGCTTTCTTT. Its protein is CASSLGSGWGPEAFF.